This T cell receptor beta chain was recorded in a study of T cell clonality in common variable immunodeficiency. Assay used: immunoSEQ multiplex PCR; TCRdb lists only in-frame clones, some missing. This sample has some 52,000 clones, each found more than once. The source material was peripheral blood mononuclear cells. The receptor was derived from a person aged 18 to 69 in good health.

The CDR3 bases that were read are TGTGCCAGCAGCTTAGATGGGGGGGCAGGCGGAAAA. Its translation: CASSLDGGAGGK. The complete CDR3 sequence is CASSLDGGAGGKLFF. The chain couples TRBV7-9 to TRBJ1-4, with D possibly TRBD1 on 6 matching bases. The read gets to within 3 residues of the CDR3 end, and the germline J gene fills in the rest. With 1 base removed from V and 10 bases from J, the gap between germline ends came to 16 bases. This CDR3 spans 15 amino acids. From germline, CDR1 is SEHNR and CDR2 FQNEAQ (reference sequence).